Following are 10 T cell receptor beta chains from one sample sequenced in a study of blood T cell repertoires in COVID-19. Generated by immunoSEQ multiplex PCR, the TCRdb table keeps only in-frame clones and is missing some. The sample lists just under 30,000 clones; 86% were seen once. The sample taken for sequencing was peripheral blood. The origin of the receptors is a human donor with active COVID-19. The donor label of this sample is uncertain.

The chain uses TRBV9 and TRBJ2-3, with TRBD2 identical over 7 bases. The CDR3 totals 18 residues. V gave up 0 bases and J gave up 0 bases; unmatched junction bases: 10. Germline values: CDR1 SGDLS, CDR2 YYNGEE. CDR3 residues: CASSVAGVAGTSTDTQYF. CDR3 in DNA: TGTGCCAGCAGCGTAGCTGGCGTAGCGGGCACTAGCACAGATACGCAGTATTTT.

This clone was detected only a few times. CDR3 DNA sequence: TGCGCCAGCAGCCAAGTGCCAGGGAACCTGAACACTGAAGCTTTCTTT. As protein: CASSQVPGNLNTEAFF. The V gene is TRBV4-1, the J gene TRBJ1-1, with a tentative D call TRBD1 (5 bases). Germline V gene data show CDR1 as MGHRA and CDR2 as YSYEKL. CDR3 length: 16 residues. V lost 1 base and J 0 bases, leaving 12 bases between the germline ends.

The chain carries TRBV5-1 and TRBJ1-1; 8 positions agree with TRBD1. With 2 bases clipped from V and 1 base from J, the junction kept 4 bases outside the gene matches. There are 15 residues in the CDR3. CDR1 and CDR2 (germline): SGHRS, YFSETQ. The CDR3 region has the DNA TGCGCCAGCAGCTTCTCGCAGGGGGCGAACACTGAAGCTTTCTTT. Its translation is CASSFSQGANTEAFF.

This clone was seen a handful of times. The genes are TRBV5-1 and TRBJ1-2, with a weak D call TRBD1 (6 bases). The V gene lost 4 bases and the J gene lost 8 bases, with 21 bases spanning the gap. This CDR3 is built from 15 residues. CDR1 and CDR2 from the germline V gene are SGHRS and YFSETQ. In nucleotides, the CDR3 is TGCGCCAGCAGCAAGTCCCGGGACATTTCCGGCGGCTACACCTTC. Translating it yields CASSKSRDISGGYTF.

With respect to this clone: Other DNA sequences from this sample encode an identical CDR3 as well. The chain links TRBV28 to TRBJ2-7; a weak D match, TRBD2 (5 bases). The CDR3 has 14 residues. CDR1 and CDR2 from the germline V gene are MDHEN and SYDVKM. Trimming stripped 5 bases from V and 2 bases from J, with 13 bases between. CDR3 residues: CASSPRTFTYEQYF. DNA of the CDR3: TGTGCCAGCAGTCCGAGGACTTTTACCTACGAGCAGTACTTC. The variable domain in full, completed from reference TRBV28 and TRBJ2-7, reads DVKVTQSSRYLVKRTGEKVFLECVQDMDHENMFWYRQDPGLGLRLIYFSYDVKMKEKGDIPEGYSVSREKKERFSLILESASTNQTSMYLCASSPRTFTYEQYFGPGTRLTVT.

V usage is TRBV12-3 or TRBV12-4 and J usage is TRBJ2-2; D uncertain. The CDR3 is 12 residues long. Deletions cut 5 bases from V and 1 base from J, with 2 bases between. CDR3 protein: CASSQNTGELFF. The CDR3 DNA reads TGTGCCAGCAGTCAGAACACCGGGGAGCTGTTTTTT.

This chain uses TRBV19 with TRBJ1-5; a weak D match, TRBD1 (6 bases). The germline CDR1 and CDR2 sequences are LNHDA and SQIVND (reference sequence). Trimming shortened V by 6 bases and J by 1 base, and 7 bases separated the two germline ends. The CDR3 runs to 13 residues. The CDR3 spells CASSTGSNQPQHF. The CDR3, as DNA: TGTGCCAGTAGCACAGGGAGCAATCAGCCCCAGCATTTT. Full variable domain (remainder filled in from reference TRBV19 and TRBJ1-5): DGGITQSPKYLFRKEGQNVTLSCEQNLNHDAMYWYRQDPGQGLRLIYYSQIVNDFQKGDIAEGYSVSREKKESFPLTVTSAQKNPTAFYLCASSTGSNQPQHFGDGTRLSIL.

Of note for this clone: At one end, the junction sequence differs from germline, possibly due to a read error. J is TRBJ1-2 and V is TRBV5-4, with a possible D match to TRBD1 (6 bases). Germline V gene data show CDR1 as SGHNT and CDR2 as YYREEE (reference sequence). This CDR3 comprises 14 residues. The CDR3 loop reads CASSLWTVNDGYTF. Written as DNA, the CDR3 is TGTGCCAGCAGTCTCTGGACAGTTAACGATGGCTACACCTTC.

On this clone itself: One junction end disagrees with the germline gene, perhaps due to a read error. The V and J genes are TRBV7-8 and TRBJ1-6, with TRBD1 matching 9 bases. CDR3 length: 17 amino acids. CDR1 is SGHVS, CDR2 FQNEAQ, per germline. CDR3 DNA sequence: TGTGCCAGCAGTTTAGTCTGGACCGGGACAGGGAATTCACCCCTCCACTTT. Amino acid sequence: CASSLVWTGTGNSPLHF.

V is TRBV4-2 and J is TRBJ2-2; 13 bases align to TRBD2. V shed 1 base and J 2 bases; nucleotides not matched to a gene: 7. There are 19 residues in the CDR3. Germline-derived CDR1 and CDR2 are LGHNA and YNFKEQ. In nucleotides, the CDR3 is TGTGCCAGCAGCCAAGCCCCTGGACTAGCGGGAGAAAACACCGGGGAGCTGTTTTTT. Its protein product is CASSQAPGLAGENTGELFF.